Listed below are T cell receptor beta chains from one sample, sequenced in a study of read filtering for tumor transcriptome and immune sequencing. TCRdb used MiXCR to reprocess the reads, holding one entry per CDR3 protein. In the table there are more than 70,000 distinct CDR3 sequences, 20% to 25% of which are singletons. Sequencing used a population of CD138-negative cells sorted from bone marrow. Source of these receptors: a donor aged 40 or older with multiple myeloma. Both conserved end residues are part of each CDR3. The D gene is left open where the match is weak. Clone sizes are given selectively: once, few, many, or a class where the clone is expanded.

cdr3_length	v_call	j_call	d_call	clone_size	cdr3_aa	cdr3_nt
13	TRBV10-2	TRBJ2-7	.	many	CASRTGTSGEQYF	TGCGCCAGCAGGACCGGGACTTCGGGCGAGCAGTACTTC
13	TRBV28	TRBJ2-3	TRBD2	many	CACGGVWTDTQYF	TGTGCCTGCGGGGGGGTGTGGACAGATACGCAGTATTTT
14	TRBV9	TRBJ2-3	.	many	CASSVWGNTDTQYF	TGTGCCAGCAGCGTATGGGGTAATACAGATACGCAGTATTTT
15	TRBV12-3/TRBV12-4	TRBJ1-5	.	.	CASSLRTSGGHTQHF	TGTGCCAGCAGTTTAAGGACTAGCGGGGGCCATACGCAGCATTTT
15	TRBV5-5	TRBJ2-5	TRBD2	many	CASSLVAGAQETQYF	TGTGCCAGCAGCTTGGTAGCGGGGGCCCAAGAGACCCAGTACTTC
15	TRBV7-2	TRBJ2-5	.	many	CASSHGGGVQETQYF	TGTGCCAGCAGCCACGGCGGCGGGGTCCAAGAGACCCAGTACTTC
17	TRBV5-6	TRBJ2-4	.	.	CASSLMPLDPAKNIQYF	TGTGCCAGCAGTTTGATGCCGCTCGACCCAGCCAAAAACATTCAGTACTTC
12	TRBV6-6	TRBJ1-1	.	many	CASKAGNTEAFF	TGTGCCAGCAAGGCAGGGAACACTGAAGCTTTCTTT
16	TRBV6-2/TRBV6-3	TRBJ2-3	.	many	CASSYSISHPTDTQYF	TGTGCCAGCAGTTACTCGATTTCACACCCCACAGATACGCAGTATTTT
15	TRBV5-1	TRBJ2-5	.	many	CASSHRGPNGETQYF	TGCGCCAGCAGCCATCGGGGCCCTAACGGAGAGACCCAGTACTTC
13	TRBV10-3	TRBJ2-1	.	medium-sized	CAISFGLNNEQFF	TGTGCCATCAGTTTTGGACTGAACAATGAGCAGTTCTTC
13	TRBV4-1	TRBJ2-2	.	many	CASSQERTGELFF	TGCGCCAGCAGCCAAGAGAGGACCGGGGAGCTGTTTTTT
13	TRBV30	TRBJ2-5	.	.	CAWSRGGGETQYF	TGTGCCTGGAGCAGGGGGGGCGGGGAGACCCAGTACTTC
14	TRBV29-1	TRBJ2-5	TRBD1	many	CSVRTTGVQETQYF	TGCAGCGTCCGAACTACAGGGGTCCAAGAGACCCAGTACTTC